The 31 T cell receptor beta chains in this list originate from one sample, sequenced in a study of T cell changes during pregnancy in multiple sclerosis. This table comes from immunoSEQ multiplex PCR, and its TCRdb copy is limited to in-frame clones, with some not included. Found here are about 41,000 clones, 89% of them singletons; the top ten hold approximately 0.67%. Sample: CD4+ T cells from peripheral blood mononuclear cells, taken in the first trimester of pregnancy. These receptor sequences come from a female donor with multiple sclerosis, enrolled in a pregnancy study.

The chain is built from TRBV6-5 and TRBJ1-3; TRBD1 agrees at 7 bases. Germline V gene sequence: CDR1 MNHEY, CDR2 SVGAGI. With 10 bases clipped from V and 2 bases from J, the junction kept 11 bases outside the gene matches. The CDR3 runs 15 residues. The CDR3 region has the DNA TGTGCCACCACCTTATTCACAGGGGCTGGAAACACCATATATTTT. Amino acid sequence: CATTLFTGAGNTIYF.

The chain joins TRBV5-4 to TRBJ2-2; 9 nucleotides align to TRBD2. The CDR3 contains 17 residues. Per the germline V gene, CDR1 is SGHNT and CDR2 is YYREEE (reference sequence). The ends lost 1 base at V and 2 bases at J; junction bases unmatched: 6. The CDR3 DNA reads TGTGCCAGCAGCTTGCCCGCTAGCGGGATAAACACCGGGGAGCTGTTTTTT. Its translation is CASSLPASGINTGELFF.

The chain joins TRBV19 to TRBJ1-2, with D possibly matching TRBD1 (6 bases). CDR3 length: 14 amino acids. The germline CDR1 and CDR2 sequences are LNHDA and SQIVND (reference sequence). Trimming stripped 5 bases from V and 12 bases from J, with 22 bases between. CDR3 bases: TGTGCCAGTAGTCGAGCCGAGACAGGCGTCTCCCACACCTTC. It is translated as CASSRAETGVSHTF. Using reference TRBV19 and TRBJ1-2 for the parts outside the CDR3, the full variable domain is DGGITQSPKYLFRKEGQNVTLSCEQNLNHDAMYWYRQDPGQGLRLIYYSQIVNDFQKGDIAEGYSVSREKKESFPLTVTSAQKNPTAFYLCASSRAETGVSHTFGSGTRLTVV.

This CDR3 reads CASSTGGWGYEQYF. CDR3 nucleotides: TGTGCCAGTAGTACAGGGGGCTGGGGCTACGAGCAGTACTTC. The rearrangement joins TRBV19 to TRBJ2-7; 8 bases match TRBD1. The J segment lost 3 bases and the V segment lost 4 bases, leaving 5 bases of the junction unmatched. This CDR3 is 14 amino acids long. Looked up from germline, CDR1 is LNHDA and CDR2 is SQIVND (reference sequence).

The chain uses TRBV27 and TRBJ1-5; D perhaps matches TRBD1 (5 bases). The CDR3 contains 14 residues. Between the trimmed V and J ends, which lost 7 bases and 4 bases, there was a span of 14 bases. Per the germline V gene, CDR1 is MNHEY and CDR2 is SMNVEV (reference sequence). The CDR3 is CASTPMGPNQPQHF. The CDR3 nucleotides read TGTGCCAGCACCCCGATGGGGCCAAATCAGCCCCAGCATTTT.

This rearrangement joins TRBV27 to TRBJ1-1, with D unresolved. Trimming removed 2 bases at V and 3 bases at J, with 13 bases between. Germline-derived CDR1 and CDR2 are MNHEY and SMNVEV (reference sequence). The CDR3 extends over 15 amino acids. CDR3: CASSLEEGRDTEAFF. DNA of the CDR3: TGTGCCAGCAGTTTAGAGGAAGGGAGGGACACTGAAGCTTTCTTT.

The chain has TRBV6-6 and TRBJ2-5; 14 nucleotides align to TRBD2. In germline, CDR1 is MNHNY, CDR2 SVGAGI (reference sequence). J was trimmed by 4 bases and V by 6 bases; bases with no gene match: 7. The CDR3 is 16 amino acids. The CDR3 loop is CASSVGLAGVGETQYF. CDR3 nucleotide sequence: TGTGCCAGCAGCGTGGGACTAGCGGGAGTCGGAGAGACCCAGTACTTC.

This clone was seen just once. This chain connects TRBV5-4 to TRBJ2-1; 14 positions match TRBD2. Germline-derived CDR1 and CDR2 are SGHNT and YYREEE (reference sequence). V shed 0 bases and J 0 bases; nucleotides not matched to a gene: 5. The CDR3 consists of 19 residues. The CDR3 DNA sequence: TGTGCCAGCAGCTTGGCCGGACTAGCGGGAGGAAGCTCCTACAATGAGCAGTTCTTC. It yields the protein CASSLAGLAGGSSYNEQFF.

The chain carries TRBV5-3 and TRBJ2-5; 11 nucleotides line up with TRBD2. TRBV5-3 is an open reading frame, and its role is uncertain. The ends lost 0 bases at V and 1 base at J; junction bases unmatched: 2. This CDR3 contains 16 residues. CDR3 amino acids: CARSLVTSGTQETQYF. The DNA of the CDR3 is TGTGCCAGAAGCTTGGTGACTAGCGGGACCCAAGAGACCCAGTACTTC.

The V and J genes are TRBV7-3 and TRBJ2-7, with TRBD2 identical over 8 bases. CDR1 SGHTA and CDR2 FQGTGA come from the germline V gene. This CDR3 contains 16 residues. The V segment lost 0 bases and the J segment 6 bases; nucleotides outside the gene matches: 10. CDR3 nucleotide sequence: TGTGCCAGCAGCTTAACGGGGGCGGGAGGACCCTTCGAGCAGTACTTC. Its translation: CASSLTGAGGPFEQYF.

The CDR3 nucleotides are TGTGCCAGCAGCCCATACGGCGAGGGAGGCCTCTTC. Translating gives CASSPYGEGGLF. V and J are TRBV21-1 and TRBJ2-7; TRBD2 is the table's D call and was not checked against the DNA. TRBV21-1 is deemed a pseudogene. CDR3 length: 12 amino acids.

The chain carries TRBV7-2 and TRBJ2-3; D is perhaps TRBD2 (6 bases). This CDR3 spans 13 amino acids. Germline V gene data show CDR1 as SGHTA and CDR2 as FQGNSA. Trimming cost V 5 bases and J 4 bases, with 10 bases left between them. CDR3: CASSKGTPDTQYF. CDR3 nucleotide sequence: TGTGCCAGCAGCAAAGGGACTCCAGATACGCAGTATTTT. Full variable domain (outside the CDR3, taken from reference TRBV7-2 and TRBJ2-3): GAGVSQSPSNKVTEKGKDVELRCDPISGHTALYWYRQSLGQGLEFLIYFQGNSAPDKSGLPSDRFSAERTGGSVSTLTIQRTQQEDSAVYLCASSKGTPDTQYFGPGTRLTVL.

The chain combines TRBV9 with TRBJ1-1, with no clear D. Germline-derived CDR1 and CDR2 are SGDLS and YYNGEE. Deletions cut 4 bases from V and 2 bases from J, with 12 bases between. CDR3 size: 14 residues. CDR3 amino acids: CASSPRGANTEAFF. CDR3 nucleotide sequence: TGTGCCAGCAGCCCCCGGGGAGCTAACACTGAAGCTTTCTTT.

V is TRBV9 and J is TRBJ2-3; 8 bases line up with TRBD2. The CDR3 loop spans 17 amino acids. CDR1 and CDR2 from the germline V gene are SGDLS and YYNGEE. Trimming cost V 0 bases and J 1 base; bases outside gene matches: 7. CDR3 bases: TGTGCCAGCAGCGTAGGTGTGTCAGCGGGAGGCACAGATACGCAGTATTTT. Translating gives CASSVGVSAGGTDTQYF.

The chain carries TRBV9 and TRBJ1-2; TRBD1 matches 11 bases. From germline, CDR1 is SGDLS and CDR2 YYNGEE. V lost 4 bases, J lost 5 bases, and 7 bases stayed unmatched. CDR3 size: 15 residues. The CDR3 bases are TGTGCCAGCAGCCAACGGACAGGGGGCGCTTATGGCTACACCTTC. Translating gives CASSQRTGGAYGYTF. Based on the CDR3 plus reference TRBV9 and TRBJ1-2, the full variable domain is DSGVTQTPKHLITATGQRVTLRCSPRSGDLSVYWYQQSLDQGLQFLIQYYNGEERAKGNILERFSAQQFPDLHSELNLSSLELGDSALYFCASSQRTGGAYGYTFGSGTRLTVV.

The chain recombines TRBV6-5 with TRBJ2-3, with D possibly matching TRBD1 (6 bases). The CDR3 spans 14 residues. The V and J ends lost 4 bases and 2 bases respectively, with 10 bases between them. Germline CDR1 reads MNHEY; CDR2 reads SVGAGI. CDR3 DNA sequence: TGTGCCAGCAGTTTCGGACAGATCACAGATACGCAGTATTTT. Translation: CASSFGQITDTQYF.

This chain uses TRBV11-2 with TRBJ2-2, with D possibly matching TRBD2 (6 bases). Germline CDR1 SGHAT, CDR2 FQNNGV. The CDR3 runs to 16 residues. Trimming pared 5 bases from V and 4 bases from J, leaving 17 bases between. The DNA for the CDR3 is TGTGCCAGCAGCCCACCCCGACTAGGAAGCACCGGGGAGCTGTTTTTT. It specifies CASSPPRLGSTGELFF. Combining the CDR3 with reference TRBV11-2 and TRBJ2-2 gives the whole variable domain EAGVAQSPRYKIIEKRQSVAFWCNPISGHATLYWYQQILGQGPKLLIQFQNNGVVDDSQLPKDRFSAERLKGVDSTLKIQPAKLEDSAVYLCASSPPRLGSTGELFFGEGSRLTVL.

This clone appeared a few times. This chain joins TRBV7-9 and TRBJ1-4; D remains ambiguous. V was trimmed by 5 bases and J by 8 bases, leaving 9 bases between them. Germline values: CDR1 SEHNR, CDR2 FQNEAQ (reference sequence). This CDR3 has 12 amino acids. CDR3 DNA sequence: TGTGCCAGCAGCAATTCAGCGGAAAAACTGTTTTTT. Residues: CASSNSAEKLFF.

The V gene is TRBV30, the J gene TRBJ1-1, with 8 bases identical to TRBD1. The CDR3 runs 10 residues. Germline V gene lookup returns CDR1 GTSNPN and CDR2 SVGIG (reference sequence). V lost 6 bases to trimming and J lost 10 bases; unmatched junction nucleotides: 4. Written as DNA, the CDR3 is TGTGCCTGTCAGGGGGCGGCAGCTTTCTTT. As protein: CACQGAAAFF.

The gene calls are TRBV28 and TRBJ2-3, with TRBD2 as a possible D gene (6 bases). This CDR3 has 14 amino acids. V gave up 3 bases and J gave up 1 base, with 8 bases separating them. CDR1 and CDR2 from the germline V gene are MDHEN and SYDVKM. The CDR3 coding sequence is TGTGCCAGCAGTTTTGGAGGGGGCACAGATACGCAGTATTTT. This translates into CASSFGGGTDTQYF.

The chain recombines TRBV25-1 with TRBJ1-1; D is possibly TRBD1 (5 bases). Deletions cut 4 bases from V and 6 bases from J, with 15 bases between. The CDR3 loop spans 14 amino acids. Germline CDR1 and CDR2: MGHDK and SYGVNS. DNA for the CDR3: TGTGCCAGCAGTGCCTCGGTGGGGGGGGCTGAAGCTTTCTTT. Amino acids: CASSASVGGAEAFF.

This chain uses TRBV2 with TRBJ2-2; D ambiguous. Germline V CDR1 and CDR2: SNHLY, FYNNEI. This CDR3 is built from 10 residues. V was cut by 6 bases and J by 6 bases, with 2 bases left in between. CDR3 sequence: CASSAGELFF. CDR3 bases: TGTGCCAGCAGCGCCGGGGAGCTGTTTTTT.

The J gene is TRBJ1-1, the V gene TRBV18; a possible D gene is TRBD1 (5 bases). The CDR3 sequence is 15 residues long. Germline V lookup: CDR1 KGHSH, CDR2 LQKENI. The V gene lost 2 bases and the J gene lost 0 bases, with 10 bases spanning the gap. DNA of the CDR3: TGTGCCAGCTCACCAGGAAAGACAGTGAACACTGAAGCTTTCTTT. Protein: CASSPGKTVNTEAFF.

The gene calls are TRBV11-2 and TRBJ1-4, with 8 bases that match TRBD1. J gave up 3 bases and V 3 bases, and 0 bases lay outside the gene matches. Germline V gene lookup returns CDR1 SGHAT and CDR2 FQNNGV. The CDR3 consists of 14 residues. The CDR3 DNA is TGTGCCAGCAGCTTGACAGGGGCTAATGAAAAACTGTTTTTT. This sequence encodes CASSLTGANEKLFF.

V and J are TRBV6-5 and TRBJ2-1; D is unclear. This CDR3 is 13 amino acids long. The germline V gene encodes CDR1 MNHEY and CDR2 SVGAGI. Trimming left V 0 bases short and J 4 bases short, with 4 bases between. CDR3 DNA: TGTGCCAGCAGTTACTCAGCTTACAATGAGCAGTTCTTC. This encodes CASSYSAYNEQFF.

The chain has TRBV28 and TRBJ2-7; weak D call: TRBD1 (5 bases). The CDR3 is made up of 14 amino acids. Trimming pared 6 bases from V and 0 bases from J, leaving 12 bases between. Germline CDR1 MDHEN, CDR2 SYDVKM. The chain's CDR3 is CASSRQPSSYEQYF. In DNA form, the CDR3 reads TGTGCCAGCAGCCGACAGCCGAGCTCCTACGAGCAGTACTTC.

In DNA form, the CDR3 reads TGTGCCATCAGTGAGTCGCAGGGGAACAATCAGCCCCAGCATTTT. Protein: CAISESQGNNQPQHF. The rearrangement links TRBV10-3 to TRBJ1-5, with D possibly being TRBD1 (6 bases). This CDR3 region has 15 residues. The V and J ends lost 0 bases and 3 bases respectively, with 9 bases between them. CDR1 and CDR2 from the germline V gene are ENHRY and SYGVKD.

The chain employs TRBV7-9 and TRBJ2-5, with 12 nucleotides matching TRBD2. This CDR3 region has 14 residues. V lost 8 bases and J lost 2; bases outside the gene matches: 3. The V gene's germline CDR1 is SEHNR and CDR2 FQNEAQ (reference sequence). CDR3 loop: CASQTSGSQETQYF. CDR3 nucleotide sequence: TGTGCCAGCCAGACTAGCGGGAGTCAAGAGACCCAGTACTTC. Variable domain in full (rest from reference TRBV7-9 and TRBJ2-5): DTGVSQNPRHKITKRGQNVTFRCDPISEHNRLYWYRQTLGQGPEFLTYFQNEAQLEKSRLLSDRFSAERPKGSFSTLEIQRTEQGDSAMYLCASQTSGSQETQYFGPGTRLLVL.

The J gene is TRBJ2-1, the V gene TRBV7-8; D is possibly TRBD2 (6 bases). V was cut by 4 bases and J by 5 bases, with 9 bases left in between. Per germline, CDR1 SGHVS and CDR2 FQNEAQ. CDR3 length equals 13 residues. For the CDR3, the DNA is TGTGCCAGCAGCTCTGGACTAAACAATGAGCAGTTCTTC. This encodes CASSSGLNNEQFF.

The chain uses TRBV30 and TRBJ2-1, with TRBD2 matching 12 bases. Per the germline V gene, CDR1 is GTSNPN and CDR2 is SVGIG (reference sequence). The trim removed 0 bases at V and 7 bases at J, leaving 10 bases unmatched. The CDR3 sequence is 17 residues long. This CDR3 is CAWSVIRTSGTGNEQFF. The CDR3 DNA is TGTGCCTGGAGTGTAATACGGACTAGCGGGACTGGTAATGAGCAGTTCTTC.

The chain carries TRBV19 and TRBJ2-7; 10 bases agree with TRBD2. Trimming cost V 2 bases and J 5 bases; bases outside gene matches: 9. The length of the CDR3 is 16 residues. Germline V CDR1 and CDR2: LNHDA, SQIVND (reference sequence). In nucleotides, the CDR3 is TGTGCCAGTAGTATATCCGAGCGGGAGGGCCTCGACGAGCAGTACTTC. This codes for CASSISEREGLDEQYF.